The 5 T cell receptor beta chains listed next were all sequenced from one sample in a study of control samples from healthy donors and cancer patients. Assay used: immunoSEQ multiplex PCR; TCRdb lists only in-frame clones, some missing. Here the sample spans roughly 120,000 clones, around nine tenths being singletons. The specimen sequenced was blood. The receptors stem from a woman in her seventies in good health.

The chain employs TRBV3-1 (or the pseudogene TRBV3-2) and TRBJ1-4; 12 bases fit TRBD1. V was clipped by 4 bases and J by 5 bases; unmatched bases: 5. This CDR3 has 16 residues. The germline V gene encodes CDR1 LGHDT and CDR2 YNNKEL (reference sequence). In DNA, the CDR3 is TGTGCCAGCAGCCCTTTGGGACAGGGGGCAAATGAAAAACTGTTTTTT. Protein sequence: CASSPLGQGANEKLFF.

This chain uses TRBV4-1 with TRBJ1-4; 9 nucleotides match TRBD1. With 1 base clipped from V and 8 bases from J, the junction kept 11 bases outside the gene matches. Germline lookup yields CDR1 MGHRA and CDR2 YSYEKL. The CDR3 is 17 amino acids. CDR3 in DNA: TGCGCCAGCAGCCAAGCGTTTACCGGGACAGGGAGCGAAAAACTGTTTTTT. Translating it yields CASSQAFTGTGSEKLFF.

The V and J genes are TRBV27 and TRBJ1-1, with a weak D call TRBD1 (5 bases). With 5 bases removed from V and 1 base from J, the gap between germline ends came to 14 bases. The CDR3 extends over 15 amino acids. The germline gives CDR1 MNHEY, CDR2 SMNVEV (reference sequence). CDR3: CASSPRGGPNTEAFF. The DNA of the CDR3 is TGTGCCAGCAGTCCGCGTGGGGGTCCGAACACTGAAGCTTTCTTT.

J is TRBJ2-2 and V is TRBV6-2 or TRBV6-3, with D possibly TRBD1 on 6 matching bases. V was clipped by 5 bases and J by 4 bases, with 20 bases between them. CDR3 length: 17 amino acids. CDR1 is MNHEY, CDR2 SVGEGT, per germline. CDR3 amino acids: CASSPPFGGEFTGELFF. The CDR3 DNA sequence: TGTGCCAGCAGTCCGCCTTTTGGGGGCGAGTTCACCGGGGAGCTGTTTTTT.

The rearrangement links TRBV6-1 to TRBJ1-3; D not certain. This CDR3 contains 14 residues. Trimming stripped 2 bases from V and 1 base from J, with 6 bases between. CDR1 and CDR2 from the germline V gene are MNHNS and SASEGT. Here the CDR3 DNA reads TGTGCCAGCAGTGAAATGGGGTCTGGAAACACCATATATTTT. This gives the protein CASSEMGSGNTIYF.